The rows below give T cell receptor beta chains drawn from one sample of a study of cytomegalovirus exposure and HLA in healthy donors. Assay: immunoSEQ multiplex PCR; the TCRdb copy retains only in-frame clones and omits some. This table holds about 240,000 clones, around 88% found once. Sequenced material: PBMCs. All receptors derive from a woman in her 30s in good health and CMV-seropositive. The conserved cysteine and the conserved F or W are not part of the CDR3 here. Some rows have no size entry. The others give once, few or many, or a class for an expanded clone.

clone_size	v_call	j_call	cdr3_aa
NA	TRBV19	TRBJ2-7	ASSTGQGAREQY
few	TRBV7-9	TRBJ1-5	ASSLDRDQPQH
NA	TRBV27	TRBJ2-7	ASSLRMQTRGYEQY
NA	TRBV7-8	TRBJ2-7	ASSWAGEDYEQY
NA	TRBV30	TRBJ2-6	AWSNNTGSGANVLT
NA	TRBV18	TRBJ2-7	ASSRASSSYEQY
NA	TRBV10-2	TRBJ1-2	ASSEVIGNGYT
NA	TRBV14	TRBJ2-7	ASSQAGTLIYEQY
NA	TRBV25-1	TRBJ2-7	ASSGAWDEQY
NA	TRBV30	TRBJ1-1	AWTGSRLKNTEAF
NA	TRBV2	TRBJ2-3	ASSQEGTDTQY
NA	TRBV7-2	TRBJ1-2	ASSLATDRNYGYT
NA	TRBV20-1	TRBJ2-5	SQGRLETQY
NA	TRBV28	TRBJ2-7	ASSQTGVGSYEQY
NA	TRBV19	TRBJ1-5	ASSITQAGSQPQH
NA	TRBV11-3	TRBJ1-1	ASSYGDTEAF
NA	TRBV27	TRBJ2-7	ASSSQRRDWRYEQY
NA	TRBV29-1	TRBJ1-2	SVEGGVDYGYT
NA	TRBV4-1	TRBJ2-7	ASSQEQAGGNEQY
NA	TRBV7-9	TRBJ1-2	ASSLAGTDGYGYT
NA	TRBV9	TRBJ1-1	ASSSMAVNTEAF
NA	TRBV27	TRBJ2-6	ASSSGQRSGANVLT
NA	TRBV30	TRBJ1-1	AWSPQLRLMNTEAF
once	TRBV11-2	TRBJ2-1	ATTSRLAAPDEQF
once	TRBV6-1	TRBJ1-2	ASTPTGSNYGYT
NA	TRBV9	TRBJ2-1	ASSVRGGSGNEQF
NA	TRBV5-6	TRBJ1-2	ASSLEGVGARGYGYT
NA	TRBV27	TRBJ1-2	ASRSGTRGGYT
NA	TRBV15	TRBJ2-7	ATSRGLAGGPDPYEQY
NA	TRBV7-9	TRBJ1-1	ASSNLPGTGTEAF
NA	TRBV18	TRBJ1-2	ASSPEGTVGYGYT
NA	TRBV15	TRBJ2-6	ATSKLGQGASGANVLT
NA	TRBV27	TRBJ2-1	ASSLTQSSYNEQF
NA	TRBV5-1	TRBJ1-2	ASSGDSSVGYGYT
NA	TRBV6-5	TRBJ1-1	ASSYMVQGPNTEAF
NA	TRBV13	TRBJ2-5	ASSFVTSGKETQY
NA	TRBV19	TRBJ1-2	ASRITGAANYGYT
NA	TRBV19	TRBJ2-1	ASGGTPTYNEQF
NA	TRBV7-8	TRBJ2-2	ASNLVSGRAGELF
NA	TRBV2	TRBJ2-1	ASSDGGRALNEQF
NA	TRBV11-2	TRBJ2-5	ASSLSSETQY
NA	TRBV28	TRBJ2-1	ASSPLLQRAGQSRDEQF
NA	TRBV9	TRBJ2-1	ASSVLAIAYNEQF
NA	TRBV27	TRBJ2-5	ASSFPPPGVGWETQY